This T cell receptor beta chain appears in the sequencing data of a study of response to subunit inactivated influenza vaccine. Findings and caveats of the study: The authors suggested that few new T cells are recruited per seasonal influenza vaccination.

In this sample, this clonotype turned up once. Antigen specificity is unknown. Each CDR3 protein is one row after TCRdb ran MiXCR on the RT-PCR reads. The sample contains some 500,000 distinct CDR3 sequences, about 25% of which appear only once. The CDR3 covers 14 residues. Germline V CDR1 and CDR2: MDHEN, SYDVKM. Trimming pared 6 bases from V and 2 bases from J, leaving 14 bases between. The chain has TRBV28 and TRBJ2-7; the D gene is possibly TRBD1 (7 bases). The sequences come from CD4+ T cells sorted from PBMCs, collected roughly 5 days after vaccination. This clonotype was obtained from a man between 50 and 59 years old who received an inactivated influenza vaccine. DNA for the CDR3: TGTGCCAGCAGGCGGCGGGACAGCCCCTACGAGCAGTACTTC. Its translation: CASRRRDSPYEQYF. The entire variable domain, with the rest obtained from reference TRBV28 and TRBJ2-7, is as follows: DVKVTQSSRYLVKRTGEKVFLECVQDMDHENMFWYRQDPGLGLRLIYFSYDVKMKEKGDIPEGYSVSREKKERFSLILESASTNQTSMYLCASRRRDSPYEQYFGPGTRLTVT.